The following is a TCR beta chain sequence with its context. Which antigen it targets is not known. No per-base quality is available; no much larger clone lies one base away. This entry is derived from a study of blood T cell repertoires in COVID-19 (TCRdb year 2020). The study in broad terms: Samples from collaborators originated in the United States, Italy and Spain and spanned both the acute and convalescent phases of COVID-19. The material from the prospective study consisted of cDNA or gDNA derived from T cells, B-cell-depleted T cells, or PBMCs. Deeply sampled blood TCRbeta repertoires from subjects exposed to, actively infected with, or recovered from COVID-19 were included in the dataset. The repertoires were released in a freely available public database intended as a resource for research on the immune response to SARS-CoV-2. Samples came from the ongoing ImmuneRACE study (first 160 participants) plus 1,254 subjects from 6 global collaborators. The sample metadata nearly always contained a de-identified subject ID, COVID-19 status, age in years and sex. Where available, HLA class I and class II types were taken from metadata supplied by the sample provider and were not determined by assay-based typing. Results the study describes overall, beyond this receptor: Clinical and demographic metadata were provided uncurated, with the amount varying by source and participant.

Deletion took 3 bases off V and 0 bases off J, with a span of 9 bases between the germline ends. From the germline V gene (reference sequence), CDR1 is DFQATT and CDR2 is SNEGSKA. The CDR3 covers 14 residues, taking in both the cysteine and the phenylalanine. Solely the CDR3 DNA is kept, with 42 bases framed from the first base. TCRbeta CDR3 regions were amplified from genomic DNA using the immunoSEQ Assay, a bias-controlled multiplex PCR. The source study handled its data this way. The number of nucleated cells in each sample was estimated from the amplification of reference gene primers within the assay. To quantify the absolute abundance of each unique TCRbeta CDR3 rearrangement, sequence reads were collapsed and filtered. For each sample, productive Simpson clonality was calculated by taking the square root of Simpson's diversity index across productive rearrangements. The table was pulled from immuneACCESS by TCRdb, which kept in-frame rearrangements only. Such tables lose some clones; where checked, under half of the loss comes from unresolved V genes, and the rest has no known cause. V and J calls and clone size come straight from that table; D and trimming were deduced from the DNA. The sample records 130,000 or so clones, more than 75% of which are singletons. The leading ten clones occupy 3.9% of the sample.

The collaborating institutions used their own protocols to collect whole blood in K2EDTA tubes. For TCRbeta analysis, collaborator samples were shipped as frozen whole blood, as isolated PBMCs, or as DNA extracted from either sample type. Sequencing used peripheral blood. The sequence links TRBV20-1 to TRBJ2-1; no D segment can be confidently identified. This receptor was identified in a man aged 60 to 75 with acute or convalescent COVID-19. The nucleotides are TGCAGTGCTAGTCCGGTGAGCTCCTACAATGAGCAGTTCTTC. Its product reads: CSASPVSSYNEQFF.